These T cell receptor beta chains were read from a single sample in a study of blood T cell repertoires in COVID-19. Assay: immunoSEQ multiplex PCR; the TCRdb copy retains only in-frame clones and omits some. The sample consists of 200,000 to 250,000 clones, 70% to 90% of them appearing once. The material sequenced was peripheral blood. The source is a man aged 45-65 years with COVID-19, enrolled during active disease. CDR3s include the opening cysteine and the closing phenylalanine or tryptophan. A D gene is named only where the DNA matches it firmly. The size of a clone is reported for some rows only, either as once, few or many, or as a class for expanded clones.

>TRBV11-3|NA|TRBD2|TRBJ2-3
TGTGCCAGCAGCCCAGGGACTAGCGGAGAAACAGATACGCAGTATTTT
CASSPGTSGETDTQYF
>TRBV7-2|NA|TRBD2|TRBJ2-7
TGTGCCAGCAGCCCATGGACTAGCGCTGCCTACGAGCAGTACTTC
CASSPWTSAAYEQYF
>TRBV5-5|NA|NA|TRBJ2-1
TGTGCCAGCAGCTTGCGGGACTTCTACAATGAGCAGTTCTTC
CASSLRDFYNEQFF
>TRBV7-2|once|TRBD1|TRBJ1-6
TGTGCCAGCAGCCCCCGACAGGGTTACGGTTCACCCCTCCACTTT
CASSPRQGYGSPLHF
>TRBV9|NA|NA|TRBJ2-7
TGTGCCAGCAGCGTAGGGGTAGCGAGCTCCTACGAGCAGTACTTC
CASSVGVASSYEQYF
>TRBV5-1|few|TRBD2|TRBJ2-1
TGCGCCAGCAGCTTGGGACTAGCGGGGGGACTACGCAATGAGCAGTTCTTC
CASSLGLAGGLRNEQFF
>TRBV30|NA|TRBD2|TRBJ2-1
TGTGCCTGGGCCCCTAGCGGGGGTTTCTACAATGAGCAGTTCTTC
CAWAPSGGFYNEQFF
>TRBV5-1|NA|NA|TRBJ2-3
TGCGCCAGCAGCCCCGGACAGAGCACAGATACGCAGTATTTT
CASSPGQSTDTQYF
>TRBV5-8|NA|NA|TRBJ2-3
TGTGCCAGCAGCACACGGACAGTCAGCGGTCCAGATACGCAGTATTTT
CASSTRTVSGPDTQYF
>TRBV5-4|NA|TRBD1|TRBJ2-5
TGTGCCAGCAGTTACTACAGGGGACAGTACCAAGAGACCCAGTACTTC
CASSYYRGQYQETQYF
>TRBV2|NA|NA|TRBJ1-5
TGTGCCAGCAACCTAGATGGCCGCAATAGCAATCAGCCCCAGCATTTT
CASNLDGRNSNQPQHF
>TRBV25-1|NA|NA|TRBJ1-4
TGTGCCAGCAGGACTGGGGGGAATGAAAAACTGTTTTTT
CASRTGGNEKLFF
>TRBV7-9|once|NA|TRBJ2-5
TGTGCCAGCCGCGTGCCGGTATCAGAGACCCAGTACTTC
CASRVPVSETQYF
>TRBV5-1|few|TRBD2|TRBJ2-2
TGCGCCAGCAGCTGGGCAGGACTAGCGACGAACACCGGGGAGCTGTTTTTT
CASSWAGLATNTGELFF
>TRBV29-1|NA|TRBD2|TRBJ2-7
TGCAGCGCATCGACTAGCGGGGGGTACGAGCAGTACTTC
CSASTSGGYEQYF
>TRBV9|NA|NA|TRBJ1-3
TGTGCCAGCAGCCGTGATGGACAGTTCCCTGGAAACACCATATATTTT
CASSRDGQFPGNTIYF
>TRBV29-1|NA|TRBD1|TRBJ1-1
TGCAGCGTTTGGAGGGGGGACAGAGTGAACACTGAAGCTTTCTTT
CSVWRGDRVNTEAFF
>TRBV4-1|NA|NA|TRBJ2-7
TGCGCCAGCAGCCCTCACAGGGTTCCCTACGAGCAGTACTTC
CASSPHRVPYEQYF
>TRBV9|NA|NA|TRBJ2-2
TGTGCCAGCAGCGTAGGGGCCGCGATGAACACCGGGGAGCTGTTTTTT
CASSVGAAMNTGELFF
>TRBV3-1/TRBV3-2|NA|TRBD1|TRBJ1-2
TGTGCCAGCAGCCAAGGGACAGGGGGGGATGGCTACACCTTC
CASSQGTGGDGYTF
>TRBV6-6|NA|TRBD1|TRBJ2-7
TGTGCCAGCAGTTCGGGACAGGGTTATTACGAGCAGTACTTC
CASSSGQGYYEQYF
>TRBV27|once|TRBD1|TRBJ1-5
TGTGCCAGCAGTCCGGGACAGGGTAAGGGTCAGCCCCAGCATTTT
CASSPGQGKGQPQHF
>TRBV19|NA|TRBD1|TRBJ1-6
TGTGCCAGTAGTATGGGACAGAGGTATTCACCCCTCCACTTT
CASSMGQRYSPLHF
>TRBV18|NA|NA|TRBJ1-4
TGTGCCAGCTCACCACCGGTAGGGGTGAATGAAAAACTGTTTTTT
CASSPPVGVNEKLFF
>TRBV5-1|NA|NA|TRBJ2-7
TGCGCCAGCAGCTTGGCCGGGGGAGCTGGGGAGCAGTACTTC
CASSLAGGAGEQYF
>TRBV6-5|NA|NA|TRBJ1-3
TGTGCCAGCAAGATCCTAGCTGGAAACACCATATATTTT
CASKILAGNTIYF
>TRBV5-1|NA|TRBD2|TRBJ2-5
TGCGCCAGCAGGGGCGGGGGGGCCCAAGAGACCCAGTACTTC
CASRGGGAQETQYF
>TRBV12-3/TRBV12-4|NA|NA|TRBJ2-1
TGTGCCTCGGGAAGGGAGGATGAGCAGTTCTTC
CASGREDEQFF
>TRBV12-5|NA|NA|TRBJ2-3
TGTGCTAGTGGTCCCTCGGGTGGTTTTTTGAATACGCAGTATTTT
CASGPSGGFLNTQYF
>TRBV27|NA|NA|TRBJ1-1
TGTGCCAGCATCCCTCGACAGGTGGGAAAGGCTTTCTTT
CASIPRQVGKAFF
>TRBV20-1|NA|NA|TRBJ1-2
TGCAGGGTCGGGGTCGGCTACACCTTC
CRVGVGYTF
>TRBV19|once|NA|TRBJ2-7
TGTGCCAGTAGTCCCCGGGACATTACCTACGAGCAGTACTTC
CASSPRDITYEQYF
>TRBV5-3|NA|NA|TRBJ2-7
TGTGCCAGAAGCCCCCGGGGGTGGCGGGAGCAGTACTTC
CARSPRGWREQYF
>TRBV27|NA|TRBD1|TRBJ2-7
TGTGCCAGCAGTTACCTTACCGGGACAGGGAACTACGAGCAGTACTTC
CASSYLTGTGNYEQYF
>TRBV19|NA|TRBD1|TRBJ2-6
TGTGCCAGTAGTACGTGGACAGGGAACTCTGGGGCCAACGTCCTGACTTTC
CASSTWTGNSGANVLTF
>TRBV3-1/TRBV3-2|NA|TRBD1|TRBJ1-1
TGTGCCAGCAGTCGGGGGATCGGGACAGGAATGAACACTGAAGCTTTCTTT
CASSRGIGTGMNTEAFF
>TRBV4-1|NA|NA|TRBJ2-7
TGCGCCAGCAGCCCTCCGACAGTCTTAGGTCCCTACGAGCAGTACTTC
CASSPPTVLGPYEQYF
>TRBV7-9|NA|TRBD1|TRBJ2-5
TGTGCCAGCAGCCCGGGACAGGGCGTTCGGCCGACCCAGTACTTC
CASSPGQGVRPTQYF
>TRBV27|NA|TRBD1|TRBJ1-4
TGTGCCAGCAGTTTATCGGGGACAGCTAATGAAAAACTGTTTTTT
CASSLSGTANEKLFF
>TRBV27|once|NA|TRBJ2-4
TGTGCCAGCAGTTTAATCGGGGGGCCGGAGTACTTC
CASSLIGGPEYF
>TRBV12-5|NA|NA|TRBJ2-1
TGTGCTAGTGGTTTGGTCCCCCTAGACAATGAGCAGTTCTTC
CASGLVPLDNEQFF
>TRBV16|NA|TRBD1|TRBJ1-2
TGTGCCAGCAGCCTTTATGACAGGGGCCGCGGCTACACCTTC
CASSLYDRGRGYTF
>TRBV6-6|few|TRBD2|TRBJ2-2
TGTGCCAGCACCCCCCGGGGGGAGGGCGGGGAGCTGTTTTTT
CASTPRGEGGELFF
>TRBV9|NA|TRBD1|TRBJ1-3
TGTGCCAGCAGCGTAGCTGACAGGGGTGACACCATATATTTT
CASSVADRGDTIYF
>TRBV18|few|TRBD1|TRBJ2-1
TGTGCCAGCTCACCTACCGGGACAGGGTTTTATGAGCAGTTCTTC
CASSPTGTGFYEQFF
>TRBV7-9|NA|NA|TRBJ1-1
TGTGCCAGCAGCTTAACCGGGGTGGAGAACACTGAAGCTTTCTTT
CASSLTGVENTEAFF
>TRBV27|NA|TRBD1|TRBJ2-7
TGTGCCAGCAGTTCGGGACAGGGTTTCGAGCAGTACTTC
CASSSGQGFEQYF
>TRBV28|NA|NA|TRBJ1-2
TGTGCCAGCAGGCTAGGGGGAGCGAACTATGGCTACACCTTC
CASRLGGANYGYTF
>TRBV6-2/TRBV6-3|NA|TRBD1|TRBJ1-5
TGTGCCAGCAGTTCCCTAGGACAGGGCGGCGGTCGGAGCAATCAGCCCCAGCATTTT
CASSSLGQGGGRSNQPQHF
>TRBV5-1|NA|NA|TRBJ1-2
TGCGCCAGCAGCTTGGACGGGGGGCGCGATTATGGCTACACCTTC
CASSLDGGRDYGYTF
>TRBV5-6|NA|NA|TRBJ2-5
TGTGCCAGCAGCTTTCTAGCAGAAGAGACCCAGTACTTC
CASSFLAEETQYF
>TRBV19|NA|NA|TRBJ2-3
TGTGCCAGTAGAACAGACACCACAGATACGCAGTATTTT
CASRTDTTDTQYF
>TRBV6-6|NA|TRBD1|TRBJ2-7
TGTGCCAGCACCCGGGGACAGGGAGCCTACGAGCAGTACTTC
CASTRGQGAYEQYF
>TRBV5-4|NA|TRBD2|TRBJ2-7
TGTGCCAGCAGCTTGGGACGGGTAGCGGGGGGGCTCGACGAGCAGTACTTC
CASSLGRVAGGLDEQYF
>TRBV5-1|once|NA|TRBJ1-1
TGCGCCAGCAGCTTCGCGCAGGACACTGAAGCTTTCTTT
CASSFAQDTEAFF
>TRBV28|NA|NA|TRBJ2-5
TGTGCCAGTAAAACGGGGTCCGAGACCCAGTACTTC
CASKTGSETQYF
>TRBV10-1|once|NA|TRBJ2-7
TGCGCCAGCAGTGAGCGGAGAACAGGAGAGCAGTACTTC
CASSERRTGEQYF
>TRBV2|NA|TRBD1|TRBJ1-2
TGTGCCAGCAGATGGGACAGGGCCCCTAACTATGGCTACACCTTC
CASRWDRAPNYGYTF
>TRBV7-9|NA|NA|TRBJ2-5
TGTGCCAGCAGCTTAGGGGACACCCAAGAGACCCAGTACTTC
CASSLGDTQETQYF
>TRBV7-9|NA|NA|TRBJ2-1
TGTGCCAGCAGGGGAGACAATGAGCAGTTCTTC
CASRGDNEQFF